A selection of T cell receptor beta chains follows, all from one sample in a study of graft-versus-host responses after intestinal transplantation. TCRdb's table, derived via immunoSEQ multiplex PCR, lists solely in-frame clones and lacks some. The sample carries 96,000 or so clones, approximately 90% recorded once. These receptors' targets are unknown. Sequenced here: unstimulated CD4+ T cells sorted from spleen or lymph node cells, sampled before intestinal transplant. These receptors all stem from a human donor who received an intestinal transplant. The CDR3 runs from the conserved cysteine through the conserved F or W. The D gene is left open where the match is weak.

>TRBJ2-7|.|TRBV6-5
CASSYTLGLAYEQYF
TGTGCCAGCAGTTACACGCTAGGACTCGCCTACGAGCAGTACTTC
>TRBJ2-5|.|TRBV6-5
CASSYRGTETQYF
TGTGCCAGCAGTTATCGGGGGACGGAGACCCAGTACTTC
>TRBJ1-2|TRBD1|TRBV2
CASAGTAYGYTF
TGTGCCAGCGCCGGGACAGCTTATGGCTACACCTTC
>TRBJ1-2|.|TRBV12-5
CASGLAQWNYGYTF
TGTGCTAGTGGTTTGGCCCAGTGGAACTATGGCTACACCTTC
>TRBJ2-3|TRBD1|TRBV19
CASSIGQGATDTQYF
TGTGCCAGTAGTATAGGGCAGGGGGCCACAGATACGCAGTATTTT
>TRBJ2-3|TRBD2|TRBV5-4
CASSLSSGGDTQYF
TGTGCCAGCAGCTTGTCCAGCGGGGGGGATACGCAGTATTTT
>TRBJ1-5|TRBD1|TRBV28
CASSLGGQGAQPQHF
TGTGCCAGCAGTTTAGGGGGACAGGGGGCCCAGCCCCAGCATTTT
>TRBJ1-4|.|TRBV2
CASSQQGSNEKLFF
TGTGCCAGCAGTCAACAGGGAAGTAATGAAAAACTGTTTTTT
>TRBJ1-6|TRBD1|TRBV5-1
CASSSGTGDSPLHF
TGCGCCAGCAGCTCCGGGACAGGGGATTCACCCCTCCACTTT
>TRBJ2-5|TRBD2|TRBV30
CAWTRRGGQRETQYF
TGTGCCTGGACCCGGCGGGGGGGCCAGCGAGAGACCCAGTACTTC